The 19 T cell receptor beta chains listed next were all sequenced from one sample in a study of T cell responses to AZD1222 COVID-19 vaccine. TCRdb's copy holds only in-frame clones and misses some; the assay was immunoSEQ multiplex PCR. The sample lists around 140,000 clones; 70% to 90% were seen once. Sequences were derived from peripheral blood, sampled 28 days after the second AZD1222 dose. The receptors come from an adult who received the AZD1222 COVID-19 vaccine.

The chain has TRBV6-1 and TRBJ2-7; 12 nucleotides match TRBD1. CDR1 MNHNS and CDR2 SASEGT come from the germline V gene. The CDR3 runs 16 residues. V was pared by 3 bases and J by 4 bases, with 7 bases of the junction left unmatched. The CDR3 DNA reads TGTGCCAGCAGTGAGGGACAGGGGGCGCCGGCTTACGAGCAGTACTTC. As protein: CASSEGQGAPAYEQYF.

The chain uses TRBV27 and TRBJ1-2; 8 nucleotides line up with TRBD1. CDR1 MNHEY and CDR2 SMNVEV come from the germline V gene (reference sequence). The trim removed 3 bases at V and 8 bases at J, leaving 5 bases unmatched. The CDR3 has 13 residues. The CDR3, as DNA: TGTGCCAGCAGTTTCGGACAGGGCCACGGCTACACCTTC. Its translation is CASSFGQGHGYTF.

V is TRBV5-1 and J is TRBJ1-1, with TRBD1 matching over 8 bases. Looked up from germline, CDR1 is SGHRS and CDR2 is YFSETQ. The CDR3 has 15 amino acids. The junction had 9 bases not matched to a gene; V was cut back by 4 bases and J by 4 bases. CDR3 residues: CASSQGQGGGTEAFF. The DNA for the CDR3 is TGCGCCAGCAGCCAAGGACAGGGAGGCGGCACTGAAGCTTTCTTT.

This clone was seen a handful of times. The chain recombines TRBV5-1 with TRBJ2-5; 8 bases match TRBD1. Germline CDR1 SGHRS, CDR2 YFSETQ. Losses at the gene ends were 6 bases for V and 5 bases for J; bases not matched to a gene: 9. CDR3 length: 14 residues. The CDR3 bases are TGCGCCAGCACTCAAGAGGGGGACAGGGAGACCCAGTACTTC. Protein sequence: CASTQEGDRETQYF.

This clone was picked up one time. The rearrangement uses TRBV19 and TRBJ2-7; 7 bases are shared with TRBD1. The CDR3 is 14 residues long. In germline, CDR1 is LNHDA, CDR2 SQIVND (reference sequence). V was pared by 6 bases and J by 1 base, with 6 bases of the junction left unmatched. The CDR3 spells CASREAGGSYEQYF. The DNA for the CDR3 is TGTGCCAGTAGGGAAGCAGGGGGATCCTACGAGCAGTACTTC.

This clone was seen just once. The chain employs TRBV27 and TRBJ2-1; 7 positions match TRBD2. Germline CDR1 reads MNHEY; CDR2 reads SMNVEV (reference sequence). V trimming: 2 bases; J trimming: 8 bases; junction bases outside the gene matches: 6. The length of the CDR3 is 14 residues. The CDR3 nucleotides are TGTGCCAGCAGTTTAGCTGGGACTATTGATGAGCAGTTCTTC. This sequence encodes CASSLAGTIDEQFF.

J is TRBJ2-3 and V is TRBV9; D is uncertain. Germline CDR1 and CDR2: SGDLS and YYNGEE. This CDR3 contains 14 residues. The ends were cut back, 3 bases at V and 1 base at J, with 9 bases in the middle. This chain's CDR3 is CASSGAGGTDTQYF. The DNA for the CDR3 is TGTGCCAGCAGCGGGGCTGGCGGCACAGATACGCAGTATTTT.

The chain combines TRBV28 with TRBJ2-7, with TRBD2 identical over 8 bases. The CDR3 extends over 14 amino acids. CDR1 MDHEN and CDR2 SYDVKM come from the germline V gene. Trimming removed 3 bases from V and 4 bases from J; junction bases left unmatched: 5. The CDR3 is CASSFAGGAYEQYF. The DNA of the CDR3 is TGTGCCAGCAGTTTCGCGGGGGGAGCATACGAGCAGTACTTC.

CDR3 loop: CASSPGLTITYEQYF. The CDR3 DNA reads as TGTGCCAGCAGCCCGGGACTTACTATAACCTACGAGCAGTACTTC. The chain joins TRBV28 to TRBJ2-7; tentatively, D is TRBD2 (6 bases). The CDR3 spans 15 residues. Trimming removed 6 bases from V and 2 bases from J, with 17 bases in between. CDR1 MDHEN and CDR2 SYDVKM come from the germline V gene.

The chain couples TRBV27 to TRBJ1-5; D unresolved. Between the trimmed V and J ends, which lost 3 bases and 3 bases, there was a span of 6 bases. The CDR3 length is 13 residues. The germline V gene encodes CDR1 MNHEY and CDR2 SMNVEV (reference sequence). The CDR3 DNA is TGTGCCAGCAGTTTCCAATCCAATCAGCCCCAGCATTTT. Translation: CASSFQSNQPQHF.

This chain uses TRBV7-8 with TRBJ1-1; D uncertain. This CDR3 is built from 15 residues. Germline lookup yields CDR1 SGHVS and CDR2 FQNEAQ. V lost 5 bases, J lost 2 bases, and 15 bases lay in between. CDR3 coding DNA: TGTGCCAGCAGCATGGAATCCGGCTTCAACACTGAAGCTTTCTTT. It translates to CASSMESGFNTEAFF.

The V call is TRBV5-4, the J call TRBJ2-7; D may be TRBD1 (5 bases). Trimming left V 4 bases short and J 3 bases short, with 11 bases between. Germline V CDR1 and CDR2: SGHNT, YYREEE (reference sequence). This CDR3 has 13 amino acids. In DNA form, the CDR3 reads TGTGCCAGCAGCCCTAAAGGACACTACGAGCAGTACTTC. This gives the protein CASSPKGHYEQYF.

This clone was observed a handful of times. The rearrangement joins TRBV27 to TRBJ1-5; 8 bases are a match to TRBD1. The CDR3 covers 14 residues. The ends lost 2 bases at V and 4 bases at J; junction bases unmatched: 1. From germline, CDR1 is MNHEY and CDR2 SMNVEV (reference sequence). The CDR3 sequence is CASSLRQGNQPQHF. The CDR3 DNA follows: TGTGCCAGCAGTTTAAGACAGGGGAATCAGCCCCAGCATTTT.

The chain joins TRBV4-1 to TRBJ1-1; the match to TRBD1 covers 7 bases. V shed 4 bases, J shed 4 bases, and the junction held 6 bases outside the gene matches. The CDR3 extends over 14 amino acids. Germline V lookup: CDR1 MGHRA, CDR2 YSYEKL. This chain's CDR3 is CASSLQGGGTEAFF. In DNA form, the CDR3 reads TGCGCCAGCAGCCTCCAGGGGGGGGGCACTGAAGCTTTCTTT.

The rearrangement joins TRBV11-3 to TRBJ2-7; no clear D gene. Trimming removed 5 bases from V and 3 bases from J, with 8 bases in between. This CDR3 has 12 amino acids. Germline assignment: CDR1 SGHNT and CDR2 YENEEA. In DNA form, the CDR3 reads TGTGCCAGCAGCCGAGCCGGCTACGAGCAGTACTTC. Its protein is CASSRAGYEQYF.

This chain links TRBV15 with TRBJ1-5; D gene unclear. The CDR3 covers 15 residues. Germline CDR1 reads LNHNV; CDR2 reads YYDKDF (reference sequence). V gave up 1 base and J gave up 4 bases, with 11 bases separating them. In nucleotides, the CDR3 is TGTGCCACCAGCAGAGCTGGACGGACTAATCAGCCCCAGCATTTT. It specifies CATSRAGRTNQPQHF.

The rearrangement uses TRBV3-1 (or the pseudogene TRBV3-2) and TRBJ1-2, with TRBD1 identical over 8 bases. The CDR3 totals 16 residues. Germline CDR1 LGHDT, CDR2 YNNKEL (reference sequence). Trimming cost V 4 bases and J 0 bases; bases outside gene matches: 7. The CDR3 DNA follows: TGTGCCAGCAGCCCACTAGGGACAGGATCTAACTATGGCTACACCTTC. Its translation: CASSPLGTGSNYGYTF.

The rearrangement uses TRBV6-6 and TRBJ2-1; D may be TRBD2 (6 bases). Deletions cut 5 bases from V and 10 bases from J, with 27 bases between. The CDR3 runs to 17 residues. CDR1 is MNHNY, CDR2 SVGAGI, per germline (reference sequence). CDR3 region: CASSLLRISGVMIEQFF. CDR3 nucleotide sequence: TGTGCCAGCAGTCTTCTCCGTATTAGCGGAGTAATGATCGAGCAGTTCTTC.

The rearrangement links TRBV5-1 to TRBJ1-1; 8 nucleotides align to TRBD1. Germline trimming cut 3 bases from V and 1 base from J; bases unmatched to any gene: 2. Germline V gives CDR1 SGHRS, CDR2 YFSETQ. CDR3 length: 14 residues. The CDR3 bases are TGCGCCAGCAGCTGGGGACAGGCGAACACTGAAGCTTTCTTT. This translates into CASSWGQANTEAFF. The complete variable domain, with remaining parts taken from reference TRBV5-1 and TRBJ1-1, reads KAGVTQTPRYLIKTRGQQVTLSCSPISGHRSVSWYQQTPGQGLQFLFEYFSETQRNKGNFPGRFSGRQFSNSRSEMNVSTLELGDSALYLCASSWGQANTEAFFGQGTRLTVV.